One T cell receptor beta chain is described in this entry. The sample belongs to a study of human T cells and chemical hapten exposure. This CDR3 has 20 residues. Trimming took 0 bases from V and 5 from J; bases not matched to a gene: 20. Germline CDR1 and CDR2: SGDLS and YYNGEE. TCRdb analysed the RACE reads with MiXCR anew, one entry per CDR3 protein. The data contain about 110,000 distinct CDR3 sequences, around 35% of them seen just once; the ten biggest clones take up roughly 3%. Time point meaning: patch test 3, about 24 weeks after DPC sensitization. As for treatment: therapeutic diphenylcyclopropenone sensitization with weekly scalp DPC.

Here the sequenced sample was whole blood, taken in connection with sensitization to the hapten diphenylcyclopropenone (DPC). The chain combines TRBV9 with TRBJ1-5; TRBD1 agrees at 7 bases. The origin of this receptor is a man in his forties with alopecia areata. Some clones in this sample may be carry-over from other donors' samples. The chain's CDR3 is CASSVDRWRERGRLDQPQHF. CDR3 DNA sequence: TGTGCCAGCAGCGTAGACCGGTGGCGGGAAAGGGGGCGCTTAGATCAGCCCCAGCATTTT.